This entry lists 4 T cell receptor beta chains sequenced from one sample in a study of T-cell memory formation after mild COVID-19. MiXCR, applied by TCRdb to the 5' RACE reads, yields one record per CDR3 protein. Of about 560,000 distinct CDR3 sequences listed, about 20% are singletons. Sequencing input: PBMCs or a T cell subset sorted from them (not recorded which). Every receptor here comes from an adult woman who had mild COVID-19 (a few samples of this study predate the infection). Cell type and time point are not known.

This clonotype showed up just a few times. This chain joins TRBV4-1 and TRBJ2-1; no reliable D call. The CDR3 extends over 18 amino acids. V dropped 3 bases and J dropped 0 bases, with 18 bases sitting between them. Germline CDR1 reads MGHRA; CDR2 reads YSYEKL. The CDR3 region has the DNA TGCGCCAGCAGCCAGGAGCCTACAATCATCTCCTCCTACAATGAGCAGTTCTTC. It encodes CASSQEPTIISSYNEQFF.

V gene TRBV5-6 combines with J gene TRBJ2-1; TRBD2 agrees at 12 bases. There are 15 residues in the CDR3. Germline V lookup: CDR1 SGHDT, CDR2 YYEEEE. Losses at the gene ends were 3 bases for V and 8 bases for J; bases not matched to a gene: 6. The CDR3 spells CASSYSSGRVYEQFF. The CDR3 DNA reads as TGTGCCAGCAGCTATTCTAGCGGGAGGGTCTATGAGCAGTTCTTC.

This rearrangement joins TRBV5-1 to TRBJ1-2; TRBD1 might be the D (6 bases). CDR3 size: 14 residues. The germline CDR1 and CDR2 sequences are SGHRS and YFSETQ. Trimming shortened V by 0 bases and J by 6 bases, and 12 bases separated the two germline ends. DNA of the CDR3: TGCGCCAGCAGCTTGGCCGGATCAGGGGATGGCTACACCTTC. Translating gives CASSLAGSGDGYTF.

The V gene is TRBV11-2, the J gene TRBJ1-1; the D is unclear. CDR1 and CDR2 from the germline V gene are SGHAT and FQNNGV. The V end was cut by 1 base, the J end by 4 bases, with 13 bases between. The CDR3 has 15 residues. The CDR3 loop reads CASSLGALGPTEAFF. CDR3 bases: TGTGCCAGCAGCTTAGGTGCCTTGGGTCCCACTGAAGCTTTCTTT.